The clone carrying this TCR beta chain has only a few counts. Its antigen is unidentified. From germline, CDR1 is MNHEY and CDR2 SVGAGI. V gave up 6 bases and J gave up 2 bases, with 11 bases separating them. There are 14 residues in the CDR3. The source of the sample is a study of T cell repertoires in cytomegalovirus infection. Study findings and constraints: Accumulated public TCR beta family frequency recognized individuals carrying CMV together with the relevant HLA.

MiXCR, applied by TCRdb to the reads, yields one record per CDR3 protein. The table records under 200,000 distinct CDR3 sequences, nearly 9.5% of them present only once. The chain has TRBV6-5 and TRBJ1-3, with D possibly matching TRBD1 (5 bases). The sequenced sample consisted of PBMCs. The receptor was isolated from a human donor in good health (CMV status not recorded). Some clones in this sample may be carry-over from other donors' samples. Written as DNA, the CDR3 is TGTGCCAGCAGCGTTCAGGGAACTGGAAACACCATATATTTT. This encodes CASSVQGTGNTIYF.